A selection of T cell receptor beta chains follows, all from one sample in a study of blood T cell repertoires in COVID-19. Measured with immunoSEQ multiplex PCR; TCRdb has only the in-frame clones, and not every one. The sample yields about 140,000 clones, around 88% seen once. Sequenced: peripheral blood. The receptors stem from a man between 60 and 70 years old with active or convalescent COVID-19. The CDR3 runs from the conserved cysteine through the conserved F or W. D genes are given only for firm matches. Clone size is given for some rows only: seen once, a few or many times, or a class if the clone is expanded.

clone size: NA; V gene: TRBV28; D gene: TRBD1; J gene: TRBJ1-5; CDR3 protein: CASSQTGGDNQPQHF; CDR3 DNA: TGTGCCAGCAGTCAAACAGGGGGGGACAATCAGCCCCAGCATTTT
clone size: NA; V gene: TRBV5-6; D gene: NA; J gene: TRBJ2-5; CDR3 protein: CASSSSRTADETQYF; CDR3 DNA: TGTGCCAGCAGCTCATCAAGGACAGCTGACGAGACCCAGTACTTC
clone size: NA; V gene: TRBV18; D gene: NA; J gene: TRBJ2-6; CDR3 protein: CATEGGSGANVLTF; CDR3 DNA: TGTGCCACCGAAGGGGGTTCTGGGGCCAACGTCCTGACTTTC
clone size: NA; V gene: TRBV7-9; D gene: TRBD1; J gene: TRBJ2-2; CDR3 protein: CASSLPGQGVTGELFF; CDR3 DNA: TGTGCCAGCAGCCTACCGGGACAGGGAGTAACCGGGGAGCTGTTTTTT
clone size: NA; V gene: TRBV7-9; D gene: NA; J gene: TRBJ1-1; CDR3 protein: CASSLGLPNTEAFF; CDR3 DNA: TGTGCCAGCAGCTTGGGACTCCCGAACACTGAAGCTTTCTTT
clone size: NA; V gene: TRBV7-2; D gene: NA; J gene: TRBJ1-2; CDR3 protein: CASSSPGRANYGYTF; CDR3 DNA: TGTGCCAGCAGCTCCCCCGGGAGAGCTAACTATGGCTACACCTTC
clone size: NA; V gene: TRBV24-1; D gene: NA; J gene: TRBJ2-3; CDR3 protein: CATSVQVQDTQYF; CDR3 DNA: TGTGCCACCAGTGTTCAGGTTCAAGATACGCAGTATTTT
clone size: NA; V gene: TRBV6-1; D gene: NA; J gene: TRBJ2-7; CDR3 protein: CASRVEPYEQYF; CDR3 DNA: TGTGCCAGCCGGGTGGAGCCCTACGAGCAGTACTTC
clone size: few; V gene: TRBV9; D gene: NA; J gene: TRBJ1-2; CDR3 protein: CASSVGALANYGYTF; CDR3 DNA: TGTGCCAGCAGCGTAGGGGCCTTAGCTAACTATGGCTACACCTTC
clone size: NA; V gene: TRBV7-2; D gene: NA; J gene: TRBJ2-1; CDR3 protein: CASTQGGYYNEQFF; CDR3 DNA: TGTGCCAGCACCCAGGGGGGCTACTACAATGAGCAGTTCTTC
clone size: NA; V gene: TRBV4-3; D gene: NA; J gene: TRBJ2-3; CDR3 protein: CASSQEGHSTDTQYF; CDR3 DNA: TGCGCCAGCAGCCAAGAAGGACATAGCACAGATACGCAGTATTTT
clone size: NA; V gene: TRBV18; D gene: TRBD2; J gene: TRBJ2-7; CDR3 protein: CASSPPSGSYEQYF; CDR3 DNA: TGTGCCAGCTCACCCCCTAGCGGCTCCTACGAGCAGTACTTC
clone size: NA; V gene: TRBV7-8; D gene: TRBD1; J gene: TRBJ2-1; CDR3 protein: CASSSSGTGGGEQFF; CDR3 DNA: TGTGCCAGCAGCTCTTCCGGGACAGGGGGGGGTGAGCAGTTCTTC
clone size: NA; V gene: TRBV27; D gene: TRBD2; J gene: TRBJ2-1; CDR3 protein: CASTHSSGSSYNEQFF; CDR3 DNA: TGTGCCAGCACCCATAGTAGCGGGAGCTCCTACAATGAGCAGTTCTTC
clone size: NA; V gene: TRBV7-9; D gene: NA; J gene: TRBJ1-5; CDR3 protein: CASSFAGSNQPQHF; CDR3 DNA: TGTGCCAGCAGCTTTGCGGGGAGCAATCAGCCCCAGCATTTT
clone size: NA; V gene: TRBV21-1; D gene: NA; J gene: TRBJ2-1; CDR3 protein: CASSTTSGCYNEQFF; CDR3 DNA: TGTGCCAGCAGCACGACTAGCGGATGCTACAATGAGCAGTTCTTC
clone size: NA; V gene: TRBV11-2; D gene: TRBD1; J gene: TRBJ1-2; CDR3 protein: CASSLDPGRGTGYTF; CDR3 DNA: TGTGCCAGCAGCTTAGATCCAGGCAGGGGGACCGGCTACACCTTC
clone size: once; V gene: TRBV6-5; D gene: TRBD1; J gene: TRBJ2-5; CDR3 protein: CASRRRDRPEETQYF; CDR3 DNA: TGTGCCAGCAGAAGACGGGACAGGCCGGAAGAGACCCAGTACTTC
clone size: NA; V gene: TRBV3-1/TRBV3-2; D gene: TRBD2; J gene: TRBJ2-3; CDR3 protein: CASSTTSGGADTDTQYF; CDR3 DNA: TGTGCCAGCAGCACGACTAGCGGGGGGGCCGACACAGATACGCAGTATTTT
clone size: NA; V gene: TRBV24-1; D gene: NA; J gene: TRBJ2-3; CDR3 protein: CATSALTDTDFTDTQYF; CDR3 DNA: TGTGCCACCAGTGCCCTCACGGACACCGACTTCACAGATACGCAGTATTTT
clone size: NA; V gene: TRBV2; D gene: TRBD1; J gene: TRBJ2-4; CDR3 protein: CASSEARGQTKNIQYF; CDR3 DNA: TGTGCCAGCAGTGAAGCTAGGGGACAGACAAAAAACATTCAGTACTTC